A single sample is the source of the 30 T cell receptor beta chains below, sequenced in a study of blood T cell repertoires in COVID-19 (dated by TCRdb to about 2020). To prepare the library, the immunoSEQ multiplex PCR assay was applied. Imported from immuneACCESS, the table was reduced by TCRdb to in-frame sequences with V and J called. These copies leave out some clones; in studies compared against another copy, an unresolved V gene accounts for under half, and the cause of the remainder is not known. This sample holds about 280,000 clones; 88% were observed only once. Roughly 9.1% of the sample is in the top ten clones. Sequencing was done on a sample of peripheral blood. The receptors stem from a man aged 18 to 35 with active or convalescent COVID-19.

CDR3 DNA: TGCGCCAGCAGCCCCCGGACAGGGGAAGGGGAGCTGTTTTTT. Its protein product is CASSPRTGEGELFF. The chain recombines TRBV5-1 with TRBJ2-2; TRBD1 agrees at 9 bases. Germline V gene lookup returns CDR1 SGHRS and CDR2 YFSETQ. This CDR3 region has 14 residues. V shed 4 bases, J shed 8 bases, and the junction held 6 bases outside the gene matches.

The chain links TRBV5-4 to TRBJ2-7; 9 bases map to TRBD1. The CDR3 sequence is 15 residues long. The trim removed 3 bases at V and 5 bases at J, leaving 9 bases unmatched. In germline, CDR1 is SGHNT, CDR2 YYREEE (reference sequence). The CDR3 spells CASSSPGTGLHEQYF. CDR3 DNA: TGTGCCAGCAGCTCACCCGGGACAGGGCTCCACGAGCAGTACTTC.

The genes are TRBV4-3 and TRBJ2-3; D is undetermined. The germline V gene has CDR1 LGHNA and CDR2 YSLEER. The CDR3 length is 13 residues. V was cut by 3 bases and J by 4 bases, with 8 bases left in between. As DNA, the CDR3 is TGCGCCAGCAGCCAGGCCCTTTCAGATACGCAGTATTTT. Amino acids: CASSQALSDTQYF.

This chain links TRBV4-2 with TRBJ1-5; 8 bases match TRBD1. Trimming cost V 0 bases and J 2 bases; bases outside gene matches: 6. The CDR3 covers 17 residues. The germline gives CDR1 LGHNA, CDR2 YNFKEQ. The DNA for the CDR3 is TGTGCCAGCAGCCAAGATCAGGGGGCAATGGGCAATCAGCCCCAGCATTTT. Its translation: CASSQDQGAMGNQPQHF.

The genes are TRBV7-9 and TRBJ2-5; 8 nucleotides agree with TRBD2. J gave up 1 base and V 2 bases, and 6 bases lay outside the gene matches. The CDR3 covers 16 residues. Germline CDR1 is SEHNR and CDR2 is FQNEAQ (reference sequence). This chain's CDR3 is CASSLTFSGAQETQYF. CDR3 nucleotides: TGTGCCAGCAGCTTAACCTTTAGCGGGGCCCAAGAGACCCAGTACTTC.

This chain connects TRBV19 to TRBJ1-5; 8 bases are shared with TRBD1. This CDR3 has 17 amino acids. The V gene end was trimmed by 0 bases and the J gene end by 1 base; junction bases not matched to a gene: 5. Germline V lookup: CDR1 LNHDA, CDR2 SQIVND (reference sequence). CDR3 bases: TGTGCCAGTAGTATAGATCGGACAGGGAGGAGCAATCAGCCCCAGCATTTT. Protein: CASSIDRTGRSNQPQHF.

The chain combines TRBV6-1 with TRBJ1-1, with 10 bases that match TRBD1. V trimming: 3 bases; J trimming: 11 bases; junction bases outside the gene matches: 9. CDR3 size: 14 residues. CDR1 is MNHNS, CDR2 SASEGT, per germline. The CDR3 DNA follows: TGTGCCAGCAGTGACGGGACAGGGGCGACTTTGGCTTTCTTT. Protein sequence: CASSDGTGATLAFF.

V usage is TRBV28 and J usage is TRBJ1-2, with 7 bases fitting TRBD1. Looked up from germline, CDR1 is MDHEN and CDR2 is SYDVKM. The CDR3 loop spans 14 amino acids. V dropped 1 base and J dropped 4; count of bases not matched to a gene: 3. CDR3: CASSLLGDSYGYTF. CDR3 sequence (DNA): TGTGCCAGCAGTTTATTAGGGGACAGCTATGGCTACACCTTC.

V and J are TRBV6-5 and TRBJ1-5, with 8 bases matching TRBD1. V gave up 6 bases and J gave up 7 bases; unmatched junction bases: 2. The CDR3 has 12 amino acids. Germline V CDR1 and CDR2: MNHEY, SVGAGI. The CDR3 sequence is CASSHRGQPQHF. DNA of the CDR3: TGTGCCAGCAGCCACAGGGGGCAGCCCCAGCATTTT.

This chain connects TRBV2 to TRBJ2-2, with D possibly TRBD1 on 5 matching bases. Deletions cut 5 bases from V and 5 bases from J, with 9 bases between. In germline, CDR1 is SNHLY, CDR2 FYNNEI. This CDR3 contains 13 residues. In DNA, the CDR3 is TGTGCCAGCAGTCCAGGGTTAACCGGGGAGCTGTTTTTT. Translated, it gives CASSPGLTGELFF.

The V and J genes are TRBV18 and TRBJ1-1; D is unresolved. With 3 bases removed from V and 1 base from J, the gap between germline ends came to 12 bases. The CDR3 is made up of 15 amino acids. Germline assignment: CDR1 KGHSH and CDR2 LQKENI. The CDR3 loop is CASSPTSGRNTEAFF. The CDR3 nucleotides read TGTGCCAGCTCACCGACGTCGGGGAGGAACACTGAAGCTTTCTTT.

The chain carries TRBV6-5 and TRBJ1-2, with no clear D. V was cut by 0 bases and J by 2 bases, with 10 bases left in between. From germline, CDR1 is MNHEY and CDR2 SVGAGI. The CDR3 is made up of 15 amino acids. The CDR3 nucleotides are TGTGCCAGCAGTTACTCTGCAGGACTGAACTATGGCTACACCTTC. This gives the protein CASSYSAGLNYGYTF.

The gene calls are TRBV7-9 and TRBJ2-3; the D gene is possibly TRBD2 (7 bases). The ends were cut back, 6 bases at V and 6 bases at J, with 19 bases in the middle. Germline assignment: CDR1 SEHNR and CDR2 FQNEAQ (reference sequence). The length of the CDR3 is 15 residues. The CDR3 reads CASRRETGGRDTQYF. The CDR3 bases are TGTGCCAGCAGGCGGGAGACAGGCGGTCGGGATACGCAGTATTTT.

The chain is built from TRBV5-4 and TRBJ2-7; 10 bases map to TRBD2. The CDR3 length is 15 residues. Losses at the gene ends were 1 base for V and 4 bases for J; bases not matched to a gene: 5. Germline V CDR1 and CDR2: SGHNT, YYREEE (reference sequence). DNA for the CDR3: TGTGCCAGCAGCTTGTTTAGCGGGGGGCTTTACGAGCAGTACTTC. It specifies CASSLFSGGLYEQYF.

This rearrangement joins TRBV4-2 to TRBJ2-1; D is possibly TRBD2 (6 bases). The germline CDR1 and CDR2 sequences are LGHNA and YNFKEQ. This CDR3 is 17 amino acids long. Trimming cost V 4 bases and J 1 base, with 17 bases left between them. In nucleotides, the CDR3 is TGTGCCAGCAGCCTCGGGTGGTCGGGGGTATCCTACAATGAGCAGTTCTTC. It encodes CASSLGWSGVSYNEQFF.

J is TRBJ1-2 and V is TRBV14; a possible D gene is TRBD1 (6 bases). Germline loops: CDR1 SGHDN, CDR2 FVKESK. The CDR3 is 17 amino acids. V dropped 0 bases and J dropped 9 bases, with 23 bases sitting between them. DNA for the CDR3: TGTGCCAGCAGCCAAGAGCCTTGGGACAAGGCGGGGGATAGCTACACCTTC. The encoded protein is CASSQEPWDKAGDSYTF.

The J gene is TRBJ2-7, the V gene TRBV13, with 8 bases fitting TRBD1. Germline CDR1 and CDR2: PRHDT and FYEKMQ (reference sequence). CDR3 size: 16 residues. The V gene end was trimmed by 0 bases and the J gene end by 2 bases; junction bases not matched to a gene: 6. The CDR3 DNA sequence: TGTGCCAGCAGCTTAGGCCCCGACAGGGGAGCCTACGAGCAGTACTTC. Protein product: CASSLGPDRGAYEQYF.

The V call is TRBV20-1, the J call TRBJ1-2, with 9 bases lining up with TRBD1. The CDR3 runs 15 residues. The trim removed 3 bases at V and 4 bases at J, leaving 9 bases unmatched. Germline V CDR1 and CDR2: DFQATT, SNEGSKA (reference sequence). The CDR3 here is CSASTSGQGIYGYTF. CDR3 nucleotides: TGCAGTGCTAGTACGTCAGGACAGGGGATCTATGGCTACACCTTC.

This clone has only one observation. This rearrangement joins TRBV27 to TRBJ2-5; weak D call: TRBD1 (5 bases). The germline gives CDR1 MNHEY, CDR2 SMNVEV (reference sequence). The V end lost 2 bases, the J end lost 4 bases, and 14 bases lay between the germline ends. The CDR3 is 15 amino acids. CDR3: CASSLGSGAAETQYF. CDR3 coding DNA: TGTGCCAGCAGTTTAGGGTCTGGGGCAGCAGAGACCCAGTACTTC.

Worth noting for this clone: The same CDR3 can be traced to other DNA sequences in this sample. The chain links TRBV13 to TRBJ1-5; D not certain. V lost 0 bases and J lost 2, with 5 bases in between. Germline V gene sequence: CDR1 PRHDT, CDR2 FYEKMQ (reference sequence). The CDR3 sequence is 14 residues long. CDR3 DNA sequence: TGTGCCAGCAGCTTAGGCACAGGCAATCAGCCCCAGCATTTT. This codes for CASSLGTGNQPQHF.

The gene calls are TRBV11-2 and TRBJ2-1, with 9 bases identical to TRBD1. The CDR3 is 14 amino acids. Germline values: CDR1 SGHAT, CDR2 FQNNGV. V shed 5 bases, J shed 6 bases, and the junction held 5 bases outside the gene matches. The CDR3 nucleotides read TGTGCCAGCAGCGCCGGGACAGGGCGCAATGAGCAGTTCTTC. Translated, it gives CASSAGTGRNEQFF.

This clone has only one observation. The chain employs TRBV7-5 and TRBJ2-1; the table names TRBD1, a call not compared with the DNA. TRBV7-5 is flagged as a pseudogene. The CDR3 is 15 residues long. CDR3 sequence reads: CARSLEGPLYNEQFF. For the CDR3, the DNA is TGTGCCAGAAGCTTAGAGGGGCCCTTATACAATGAGCAGTTCTTC.

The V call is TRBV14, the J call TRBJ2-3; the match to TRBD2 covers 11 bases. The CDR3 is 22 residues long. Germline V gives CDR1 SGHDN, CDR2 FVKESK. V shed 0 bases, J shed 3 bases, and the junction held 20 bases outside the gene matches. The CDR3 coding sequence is TGTGCCAGCAGCCAAGATCTTGGTCTGGGTCTAGCGGGGGGCCATCGTACAGATACGCAGTATTTT. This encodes CASSQDLGLGLAGGHRTDTQYF.

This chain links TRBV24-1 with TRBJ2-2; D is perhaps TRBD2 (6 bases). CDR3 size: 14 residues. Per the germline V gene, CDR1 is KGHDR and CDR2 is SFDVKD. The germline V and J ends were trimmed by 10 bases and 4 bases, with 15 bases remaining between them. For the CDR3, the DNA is TGTGCCACAAAAGCGGGTGGAAGCACCGGGGAGCTGTTTTTT. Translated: CATKAGGSTGELFF.

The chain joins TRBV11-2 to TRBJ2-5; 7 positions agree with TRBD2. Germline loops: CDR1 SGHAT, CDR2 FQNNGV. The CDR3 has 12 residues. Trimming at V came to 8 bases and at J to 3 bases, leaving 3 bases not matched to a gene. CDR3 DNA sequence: TGTGCCAGCGGAGCGGGGAAAGAGACCCAGTACTTC. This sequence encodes CASGAGKETQYF. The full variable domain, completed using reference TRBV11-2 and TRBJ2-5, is EAGVAQSPRYKIIEKRQSVAFWCNPISGHATLYWYQQILGQGPKLLIQFQNNGVVDDSQLPKDRFSAERLKGVDSTLKIQPAKLEDSAVYLCASGAGKETQYFGPGTRLLVL.

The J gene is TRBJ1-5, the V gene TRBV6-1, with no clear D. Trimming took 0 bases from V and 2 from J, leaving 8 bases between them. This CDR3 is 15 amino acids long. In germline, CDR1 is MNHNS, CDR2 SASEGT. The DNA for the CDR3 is TGTGCCAGCAGTGAAGCTTCCGCAGGCAATCAGCCCCAGCATTTT. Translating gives CASSEASAGNQPQHF.

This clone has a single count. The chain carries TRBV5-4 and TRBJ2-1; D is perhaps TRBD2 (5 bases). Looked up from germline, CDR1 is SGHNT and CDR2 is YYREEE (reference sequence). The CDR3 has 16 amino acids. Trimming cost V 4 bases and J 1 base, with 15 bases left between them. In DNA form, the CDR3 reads TGTGCCAGCAGCCCCCCGGGGAGAGGGTCCTACAATGAGCAGTTCTTC. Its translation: CASSPPGRGSYNEQFF.

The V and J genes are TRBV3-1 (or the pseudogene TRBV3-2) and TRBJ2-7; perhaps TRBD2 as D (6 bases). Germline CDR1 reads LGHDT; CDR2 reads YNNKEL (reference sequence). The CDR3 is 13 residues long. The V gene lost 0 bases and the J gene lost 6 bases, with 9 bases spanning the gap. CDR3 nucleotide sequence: TGTGCCAGCAGCCAAGATTGGAGGGGCGAGCAGTACTTC. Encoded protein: CASSQDWRGEQYF.

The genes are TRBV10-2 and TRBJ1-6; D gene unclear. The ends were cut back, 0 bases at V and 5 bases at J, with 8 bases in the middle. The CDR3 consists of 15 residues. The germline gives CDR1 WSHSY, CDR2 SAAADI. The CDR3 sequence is CASSESTSNNSPLHF. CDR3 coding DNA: TGCGCCAGCAGTGAGTCGACTAGTAATAATTCACCCCTCCACTTT.

The CDR3 protein is CASSQARGSPYGYTF. The CDR3 nucleotides are TGTGCCAGCAGCCAAGCCAGAGGGTCCCCCTATGGCTACACCTTC. The rearrangement joins TRBV3-1 (or the pseudogene TRBV3-2) to TRBJ1-2; D uncertain. The V and J ends lost 1 base and 4 bases respectively, with 13 bases between them. CDR3 length equals 15 residues. Germline CDR1 is LGHDT and CDR2 is YNNKEL (reference sequence).